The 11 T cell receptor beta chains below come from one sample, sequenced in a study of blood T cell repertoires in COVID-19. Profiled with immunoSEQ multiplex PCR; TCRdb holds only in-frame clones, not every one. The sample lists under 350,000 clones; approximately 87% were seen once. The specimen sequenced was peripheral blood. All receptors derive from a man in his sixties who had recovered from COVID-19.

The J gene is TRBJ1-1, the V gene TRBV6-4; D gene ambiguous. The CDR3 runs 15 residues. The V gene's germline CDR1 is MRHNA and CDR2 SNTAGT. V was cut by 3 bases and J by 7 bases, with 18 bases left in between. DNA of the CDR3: TGTGCCAGCAGTGAACCCACACGGAGAGGAGGTGAAGCTTTCTTT. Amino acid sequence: CASSEPTRRGGEAFF.

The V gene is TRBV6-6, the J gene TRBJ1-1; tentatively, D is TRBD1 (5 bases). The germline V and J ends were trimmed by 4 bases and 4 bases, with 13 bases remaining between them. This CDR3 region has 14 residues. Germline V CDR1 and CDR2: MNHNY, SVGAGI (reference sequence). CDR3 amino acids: CASSFQGSGTEAFF. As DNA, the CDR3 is TGTGCCAGCAGTTTTCAGGGATCTGGCACTGAAGCTTTCTTT.

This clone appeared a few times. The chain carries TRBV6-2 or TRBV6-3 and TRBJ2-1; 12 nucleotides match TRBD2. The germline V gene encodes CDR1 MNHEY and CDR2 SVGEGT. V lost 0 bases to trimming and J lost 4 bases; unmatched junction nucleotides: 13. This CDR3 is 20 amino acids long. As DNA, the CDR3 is TGTGCCAGCAGTTACTCTCTTGGAACTAGCGGGGGGCGGACTTACAATGAGCAGTTCTTC. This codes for CASSYSLGTSGGRTYNEQFF.

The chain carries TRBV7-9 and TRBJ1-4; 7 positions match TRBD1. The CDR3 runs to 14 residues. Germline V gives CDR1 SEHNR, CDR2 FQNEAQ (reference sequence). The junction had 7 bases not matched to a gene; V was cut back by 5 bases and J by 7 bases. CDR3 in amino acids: CASSIRQGGEKLFF. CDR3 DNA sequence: TGTGCCAGCAGCATAAGACAGGGCGGTGAAAAACTGTTTTTT.

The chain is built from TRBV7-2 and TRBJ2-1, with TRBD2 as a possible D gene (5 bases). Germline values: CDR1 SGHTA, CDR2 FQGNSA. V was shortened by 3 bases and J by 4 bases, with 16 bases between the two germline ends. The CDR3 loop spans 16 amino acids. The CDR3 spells CASSFSSSRIYNEQFF. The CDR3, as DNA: TGTGCCAGCAGCTTCAGCTCTAGCAGAATTTACAATGAGCAGTTCTTC.

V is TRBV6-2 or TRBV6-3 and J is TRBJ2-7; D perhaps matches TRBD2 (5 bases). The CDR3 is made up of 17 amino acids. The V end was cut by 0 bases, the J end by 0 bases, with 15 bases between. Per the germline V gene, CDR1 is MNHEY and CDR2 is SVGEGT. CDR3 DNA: TGTGCCAGCAGTTACTCCGTGTTGGGAGCTAGCTCCTACGAGCAGTACTTC. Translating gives CASSYSVLGASSYEQYF.

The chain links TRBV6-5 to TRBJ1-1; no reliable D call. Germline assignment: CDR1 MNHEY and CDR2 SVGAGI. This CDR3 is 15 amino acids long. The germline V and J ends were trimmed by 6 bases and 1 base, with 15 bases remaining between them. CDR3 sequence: CASRTWVEKNTEAFF. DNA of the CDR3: TGTGCCAGCAGAACATGGGTGGAGAAGAACACTGAAGCTTTCTTT.

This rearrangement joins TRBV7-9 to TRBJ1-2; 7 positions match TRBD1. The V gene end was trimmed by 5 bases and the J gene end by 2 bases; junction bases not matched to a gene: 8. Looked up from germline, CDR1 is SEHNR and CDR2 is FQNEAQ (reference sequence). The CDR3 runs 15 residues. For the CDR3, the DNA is TGTGCCAGCAGCCCTTTACAGGGGCCGAACTATGGCTACACCTTC. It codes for CASSPLQGPNYGYTF.

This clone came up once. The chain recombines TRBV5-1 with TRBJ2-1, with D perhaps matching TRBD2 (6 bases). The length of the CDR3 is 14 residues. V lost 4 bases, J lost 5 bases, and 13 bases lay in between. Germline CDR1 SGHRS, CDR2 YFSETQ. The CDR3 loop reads CASSRGRLDNEQFF. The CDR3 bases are TGCGCCAGCAGCAGAGGGAGGCTAGACAATGAGCAGTTCTTC.

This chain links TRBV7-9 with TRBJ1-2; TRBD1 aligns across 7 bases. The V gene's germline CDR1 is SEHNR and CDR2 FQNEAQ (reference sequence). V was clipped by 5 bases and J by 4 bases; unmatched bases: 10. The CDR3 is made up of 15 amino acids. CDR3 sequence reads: CASSNPTGKGYGYTF. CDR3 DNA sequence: TGTGCCAGCAGCAACCCGACAGGGAAGGGCTATGGCTACACCTTC.

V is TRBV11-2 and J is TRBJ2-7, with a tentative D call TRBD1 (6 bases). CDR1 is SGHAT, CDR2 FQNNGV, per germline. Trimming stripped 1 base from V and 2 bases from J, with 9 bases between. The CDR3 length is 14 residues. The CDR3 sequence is CASSLVGGPYEQYF. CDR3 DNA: TGTGCCAGCAGCTTAGTTGGGGGCCCCTACGAGCAGTACTTC. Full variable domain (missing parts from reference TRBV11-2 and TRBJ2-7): EAGVAQSPRYKIIEKRQSVAFWCNPISGHATLYWYQQILGQGPKLLIQFQNNGVVDDSQLPKDRFSAERLKGVDSTLKIQPAKLEDSAVYLCASSLVGGPYEQYFGPGTRLTVT.